Reported below is one TCR beta chain. These data come from a study of patients and donors after allogeneic stem cell transplantation. The V end lost 3 bases, the J end lost 1 base, and 6 bases lay between the germline ends. Per germline, CDR1 LNHDA and CDR2 SQIVND (reference sequence). CDR3 length: 13 amino acids. From the RT-PCR reads, TCRdb called clonotypes with MiXCR, one entry per CDR3 protein. Found here are 70,000 to 75,000 distinct CDR3 sequences, more than 20% of them singletons; the top ten hold more than 20%. The clonotype originates from a human donor who was either an allogeneic HSCT recipient or a stem cell or donor lymphocyte infusion donor (not recorded which). It is not recorded whose cells these are; they may come from a transplant donor. The chain joins TRBV19 to TRBJ1-1; D gene unclear. The sample comprised blood, either unsorted or a sorted T cell fraction (not recorded which). For the CDR3, the DNA is TGTGCCAGTAGTATGACAAGGAACACTGAAGCTTTCTTT. As protein: CASSMTRNTEAFF.